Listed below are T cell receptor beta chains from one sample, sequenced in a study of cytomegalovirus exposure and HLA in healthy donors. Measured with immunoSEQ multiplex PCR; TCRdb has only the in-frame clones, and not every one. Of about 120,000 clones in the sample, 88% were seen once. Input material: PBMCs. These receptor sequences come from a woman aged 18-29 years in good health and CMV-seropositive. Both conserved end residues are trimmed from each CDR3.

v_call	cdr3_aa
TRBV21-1	ASSPRRRGNTEAF
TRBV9	ASSVEDRAGGNTIY
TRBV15	ATQGYEKTQY
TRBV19	ASSPTMADRAGYT
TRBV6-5	ATRTGALGNTIY
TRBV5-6	ASSPGSGGVETQY
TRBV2	ASNRQGPNEKLF
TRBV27	ASSPSRGQGEGELF
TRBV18	ASSPPWNRGLDGYT
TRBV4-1	ASSQGRMNTEAF